These T cell receptor beta chains were read from a single sample in a study of OX40 agonist ivuxolimab in advanced cancers. Measured with immunoSEQ multiplex PCR; TCRdb has only the in-frame clones, and not every one. Of under 90,000 clones in the sample, just under 90% were seen once. Sequences were derived from CD4+ or CD8+ T cells sorted from blood, sampled in a trial of the OX40 agonist ivuxolimab. The receptor set was obtained from an adult with an advanced solid tumor such as melanoma, head and neck, liver or kidney cancer. Each CDR3 is given with its conserved first and last residue. D genes are given only for firm matches. Not all rows give a size; the values are once, few, many and, for expanded clones, a class.

D gene	V gene	J gene	clone size	CDR3 protein	CDR3 DNA
.	TRBV28	TRBJ1-6	.	CASSLQGDGNSPLHF	TGTGCCAGCAGTTTACAGGGTGACGGAAATTCACCCCTCCACTTT
.	TRBV5-1	TRBJ2-2	.	CASKGGRSNTGELFF	TGCGCCAGCAAGGGGGGCAGGTCGAACACCGGGGAGCTGTTTTTT
.	TRBV5-1	TRBJ2-6	.	CASSAGTPTGANVLTF	TGCGCCAGCAGCGCCGGGACCCCTACTGGGGCCAACGTCCTGACTTTC
.	TRBV2	TRBJ2-2	.	CASSERLATGELFF	TGTGCCAGCAGTGAACGTCTTGCCACCGGGGAGCTGTTTTTT
.	TRBV5-5	TRBJ2-7	.	CASSLAASSYEQYF	TGTGCCAGCAGCTTGGCCGCCAGTTCCTACGAGCAGTACTTC
TRBD1	TRBV12-5	TRBJ1-1	.	CASGLDRESDSKTEAFF	TGTGCTAGTGGTCTGGACAGGGAATCCGATTCAAAGACTGAAGCTTTCTTT
TRBD2	TRBV7-9	TRBJ2-7	.	CASSPSLGAGVREQYF	TGTGCCAGCAGCCCTAGTCTGGGAGCGGGAGTGAGGGAGCAGTACTTC
.	TRBV7-7	TRBJ2-3	.	CASSFGPGADTQYF	TGTGCTAGCAGCTTTGGACCAGGGGCCGATACGCAGTATTTT
.	TRBV30	TRBJ2-7	.	CAWSPRVAVDFLNYEQYF	TGTGCCTGGAGTCCCCGGGTAGCGGTCGACTTTCTAAACTACGAGCAGTACTTC
TRBD1	TRBV11-2	TRBJ2-7	.	CASSPDRDRGRGQYF	TGTGCCAGCAGCCCAGACCGGGACAGGGGGCGCGGGCAGTACTTC
.	TRBV11-3	TRBJ2-1	.	CASSLDVGAGVNEQFF	TGTGCCAGCAGCTTAGATGTAGGGGCAGGGGTGAATGAGCAGTTCTTC
TRBD2	TRBV2	TRBJ2-3	.	CASSEASRDYRRDTQYF	TGTGCCAGCAGTGAAGCGTCCCGGGACTACCGGCGAGATACGCAGTATTTT
.	TRBV30	TRBJ2-1	.	CAWSSPTGGIHEQFF	TGTGCCTGGAGTTCACCGACAGGAGGGATTCATGAGCAGTTCTTC
TRBD2	TRBV5-1	TRBJ2-3	.	CASTPGGGADTQYF	TGCGCCAGCACCCCGGGGGGAGGGGCAGATACGCAGTATTTT
TRBD2	TRBV19	TRBJ2-3	.	CASSRQRGSSDMQYF	TGTGCCAGTAGTAGACAGCGGGGGAGCTCAGATATGCAGTATTTT
.	TRBV30	TRBJ2-5	.	CAWSPLVKETQYF	TGTGCCTGGAGTCCCCTGGTCAAAGAGACCCAGTACTTC
.	TRBV30	TRBJ1-5	.	CAWSNFGGNSNQPQHF	TGTGCCTGGAGCAACTTTGGGGGTAACAGCAATCAGCCCCAGCATTTT
.	TRBV18	TRBJ2-7	.	CASSPPYSGTANSYEQYF	TGTGCCAGCTCACCACCCTATTCCGGGACGGCAAACTCCTACGAGCAGTACTTC
TRBD1	TRBV30	TRBJ2-7	.	CAYTGDRAYEQYF	TGTGCCTATACGGGGGACAGGGCCTACGAGCAGTACTTC
.	TRBV2	TRBJ2-7	.	CASSGAGVGGNYEQYF	TGTGCCAGCAGTGGAGCCGGTGTGGGGGGTAATTACGAGCAGTACTTC
.	TRBV7-9	TRBJ2-4	.	CASGGHPLAKNIQYF	TGTGCCAGCGGGGGACACCCACTAGCCAAAAACATTCAGTACTTC
.	TRBV6-6	TRBJ1-4	once	CASSLRQLNEKLFF	TGTGCCAGCAGCCTGCGCCAGCTTAATGAAAAACTGTTTTTT
.	TRBV20-1	TRBJ1-5	once	CSATQKGLQHF	TGCAGTGCTACCCAAAAAGGGCTCCAGCATTTT
TRBD1	TRBV28	TRBJ1-6	.	CASSLDRGNSPLHF	TGTGCCAGCAGTTTGGACAGGGGAAATTCACCCCTCCACTTT
.	TRBV7-2	TRBJ1-2	medium-sized	CASSPTSGAGYTF	TGTGCCAGCAGCCCGACGTCTGGGGCTGGCTACACCTTC
.	TRBV25-1	TRBJ2-1	.	CASSEGLSSYNEQFF	TGTGCCAGCAGTGAGGGGCTTAGCTCCTACAATGAGCAGTTCTTC
.	TRBV4-2	TRBJ1-4	.	CASSQDDLRQINEKLFF	TGTGCCAGCAGCCAAGACGATTTAAGGCAGATTAATGAAAAACTGTTTTTT
TRBD1	TRBV5-1	TRBJ1-3	.	CASSRTGQGNTIYF	TGCGCCAGCAGCCGGACAGGGCAAGGAAACACCATATATTTT
.	TRBV18	TRBJ1-5	.	CASSLLVSNQPQHF	TGTGCCAGCTCATTGTTGGTGAGCAATCAGCCCCAGCATTTT
.	TRBV7-2	TRBJ1-1	.	CASSLIQTEAFF	TGTGCCAGCAGCTTAATCCAGACTGAAGCTTTCTTT
TRBD1	TRBV7-8	TRBJ1-6	.	CASSPRDRSSYNSPLHF	TGTGCCAGCAGCCCGAGGGACAGGAGCTCCTATAATTCACCCCTCCACTTT
.	TRBV10-2	TRBJ2-2	.	CASGPGGTGELFF	TGCGCCAGCGGGCCAGGGGGGACCGGGGAGCTGTTTTTT